This T cell receptor (gamma chain) was recorded in a study of Vδ1+ human thymocytes. Study findings and constraints: About 20% of thymic delta-chain sequences were Vdelta2, with few Vdelta3, unlike blood Vdelta1+ controls. Thymic TRG and TRD repertoires appeared highly polyclonal.

The length of the CDR3 is 11 residues. After removal of 10 bases from V and 2 bases from J, the junction contained 5 bases not matched to a gene. CDR1 and CDR2 (germline): GITISATS, ISYDGTV (reference sequence). Sequences come from RNA converted to cDNA by reverse transcription. CDR3 amplicons came from multiplex PCR with pooled V-gene forward and constant-region reverse primers. TCRdb applied CATT to the multiplex PCR reads for clone calling. The data show roughly 30,000 gamma-chain clones, 20% to 25% seen once. In the case of this clone: Its antigen is not identified.

The V gene is TRGV9, the J gene TRGJ1 or TRGJ2. This TCR came from a boy less than two years old who had congenital heart surgery. The sample comprised Vdelta1+ gamma-delta thymocytes from the thymus. The subset denotes: FACS-sorted CD3+ TCRalphabeta- TCRVdelta1+ TCRVdelta2- thymocytes. The DNA for the CDR3 is TGTGCCTTCCACTATTATTATAAGAAACTCTTT. Its translation: CAFHYYYKKLF.